This paragraph covers one T cell receptor beta chain sequence. What it recognizes is unknown. This specimen comes from a study of Tregs in tolerant kidney transplant recipients. Unstimulated regulatory T cells (CD4+CD25+CD127-), CD4+CD25- non-regulatory cells, CD4 and CD8 cells were FACS-sorted from thawed PBMCs. Germline-derived CDR1 and CDR2 are SGHNT and YYREEE (reference sequence). The CDR3 runs to 14 residues. Only in-frame clones appear in the TCRdb table, and some are missing; sequencing was by immunoSEQ multiplex PCR. The sample lists about 240,000 clones; roughly four fifths were seen once. Notes on the study in general: Biological reproducibility was not directly addressed, but technical replication error appeared minimal. Validation in larger populations is needed because few patients were studied. The most relevant donor-specific Treg TCRbeta repertoire apparently came from expansion with activated donor B cells.

This receptor was taken from a human donor in good health. Sequences were obtained from CD4+ T cells from blood. This chain links TRBV5-4 with TRBJ2-7; TRBD2 aligns across 9 bases. The DNA end is more similar to TRBJ2-1, so the J call may be wrong. CDR3 in DNA: TGTGCCAGCAGCCTAGTAGCGGGGGACGATGAGCAGTTCTTC. This gives the protein CASSLVAGDDEQFF.